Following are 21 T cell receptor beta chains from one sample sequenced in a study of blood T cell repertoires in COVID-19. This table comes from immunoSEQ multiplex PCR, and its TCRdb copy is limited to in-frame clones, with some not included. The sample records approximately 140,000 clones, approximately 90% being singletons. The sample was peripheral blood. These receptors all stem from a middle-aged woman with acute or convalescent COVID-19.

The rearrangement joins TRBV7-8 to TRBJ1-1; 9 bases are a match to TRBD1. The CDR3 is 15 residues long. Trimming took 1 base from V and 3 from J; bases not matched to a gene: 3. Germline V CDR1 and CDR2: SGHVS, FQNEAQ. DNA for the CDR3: TGTGCCAGCAGCTTAGTGGGACAGGGCCACACTGAAGCTTTCTTT. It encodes CASSLVGQGHTEAFF.

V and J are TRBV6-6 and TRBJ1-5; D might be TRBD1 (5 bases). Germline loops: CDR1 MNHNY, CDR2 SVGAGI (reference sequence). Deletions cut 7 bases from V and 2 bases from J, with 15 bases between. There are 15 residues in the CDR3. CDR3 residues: CASTQGRDGNQPQHF. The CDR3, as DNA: TGTGCCAGCACCCAAGGCAGGGATGGCAATCAGCCCCAGCATTTT.

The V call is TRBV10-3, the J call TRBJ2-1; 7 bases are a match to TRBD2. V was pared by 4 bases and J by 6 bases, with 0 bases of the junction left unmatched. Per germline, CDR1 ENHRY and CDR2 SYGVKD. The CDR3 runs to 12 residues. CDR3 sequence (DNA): TGTGCCATCAGTGGGACTAGCAATGAGCAGTTCTTC. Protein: CAISGTSNEQFF.

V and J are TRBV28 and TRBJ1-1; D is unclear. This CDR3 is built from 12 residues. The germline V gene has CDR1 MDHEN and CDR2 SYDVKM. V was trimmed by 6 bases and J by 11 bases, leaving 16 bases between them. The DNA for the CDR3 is TGTGCCAGCAGGAATAACGCAGGAAGGGCTTTCTTT. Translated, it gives CASRNNAGRAFF.

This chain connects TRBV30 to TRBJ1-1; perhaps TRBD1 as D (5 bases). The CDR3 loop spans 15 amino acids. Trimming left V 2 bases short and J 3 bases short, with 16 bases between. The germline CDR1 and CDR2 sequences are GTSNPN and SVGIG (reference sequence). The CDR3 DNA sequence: TGTGCCTGGAGTCTTGGATCTACGGGGGACACTGAAGCTTTCTTT. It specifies CAWSLGSTGDTEAFF.

This CDR3 reads CASTRQGAGTEAFF. For the CDR3, the DNA is TGTGCCAGCACCCGACAGGGGGCGGGCACTGAAGCTTTCTTT. This chain joins TRBV6-5 and TRBJ1-1; 10 bases match TRBD1. CDR1 and CDR2 (germline): MNHEY, SVGAGI. CDR3 length: 14 amino acids. Trimming cost V 7 bases and J 4 bases; bases outside gene matches: 6.

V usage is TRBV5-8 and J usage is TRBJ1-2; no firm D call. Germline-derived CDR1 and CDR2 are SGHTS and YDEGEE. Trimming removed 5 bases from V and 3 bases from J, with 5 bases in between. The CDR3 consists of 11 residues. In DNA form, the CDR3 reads TGTGCCAGCAGTCAGTACTATGGCTACACCTTC. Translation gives CASSQYYGYTF.

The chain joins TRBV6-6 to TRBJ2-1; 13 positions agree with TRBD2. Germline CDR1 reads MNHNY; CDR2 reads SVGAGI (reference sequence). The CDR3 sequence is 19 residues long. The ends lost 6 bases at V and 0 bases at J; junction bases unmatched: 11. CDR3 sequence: CASSSRLAGGGHSYNEQFF. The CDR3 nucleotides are TGTGCCAGCAGCTCCCGACTAGCGGGAGGAGGCCACTCCTACAATGAGCAGTTCTTC.

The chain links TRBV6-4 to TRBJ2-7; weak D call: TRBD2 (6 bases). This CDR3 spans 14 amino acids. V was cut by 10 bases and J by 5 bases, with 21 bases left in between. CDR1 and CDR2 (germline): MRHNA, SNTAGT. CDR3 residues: CATPSSRWGDEQYF. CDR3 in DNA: TGTGCCACCCCGTCAAGTCGATGGGGGGACGAGCAGTACTTC.

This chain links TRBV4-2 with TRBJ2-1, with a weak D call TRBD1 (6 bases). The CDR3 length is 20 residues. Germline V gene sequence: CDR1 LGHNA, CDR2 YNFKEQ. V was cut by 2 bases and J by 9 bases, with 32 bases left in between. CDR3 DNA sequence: TGTGCCAGCAGCCAACTTACTCCCTTCTATGGACAGTTGGACAGCAGTGAGCAGTTCTTC. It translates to CASSQLTPFYGQLDSSEQFF.

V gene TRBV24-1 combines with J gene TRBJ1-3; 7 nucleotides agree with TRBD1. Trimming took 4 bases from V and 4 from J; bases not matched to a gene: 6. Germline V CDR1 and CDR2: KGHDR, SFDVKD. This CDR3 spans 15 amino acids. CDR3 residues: CATSDRQGKGNTIYF. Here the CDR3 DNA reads TGTGCCACCAGTGACCGACAGGGCAAGGGAAACACCATATATTTT.

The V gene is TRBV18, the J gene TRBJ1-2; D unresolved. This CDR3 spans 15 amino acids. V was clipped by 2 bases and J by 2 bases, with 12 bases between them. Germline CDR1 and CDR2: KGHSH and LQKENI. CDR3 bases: TGTGCCAGCTCACCAGGGCAGGCGATGAACTATGGCTACACCTTC. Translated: CASSPGQAMNYGYTF.

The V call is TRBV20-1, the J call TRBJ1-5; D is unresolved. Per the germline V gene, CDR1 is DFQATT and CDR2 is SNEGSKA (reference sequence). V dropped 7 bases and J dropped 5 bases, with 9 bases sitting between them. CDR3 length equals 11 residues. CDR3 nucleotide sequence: TGCAGTGTCGTGGGAGATCAGCCCCAGCATTTT. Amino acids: CSVVGDQPQHF.

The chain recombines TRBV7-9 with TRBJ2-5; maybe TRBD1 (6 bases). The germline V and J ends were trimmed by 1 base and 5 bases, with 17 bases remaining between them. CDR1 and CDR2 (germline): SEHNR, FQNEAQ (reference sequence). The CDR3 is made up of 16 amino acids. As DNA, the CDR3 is TGTGCCAGCAGCTTAGAGGCGGCAGGGGTTTGGGAGACCCAGTACTTC. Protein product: CASSLEAAGVWETQYF.

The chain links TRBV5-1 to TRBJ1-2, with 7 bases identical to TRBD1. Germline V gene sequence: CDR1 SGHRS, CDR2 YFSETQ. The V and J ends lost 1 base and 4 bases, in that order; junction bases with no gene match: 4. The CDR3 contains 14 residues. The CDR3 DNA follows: TGCGCCAGCAGCTTGCAGGAGGGGGCCTATGGCTACACCTTC. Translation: CASSLQEGAYGYTF. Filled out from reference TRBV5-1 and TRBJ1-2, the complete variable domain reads KAGVTQTPRYLIKTRGQQVTLSCSPISGHRSVSWYQQTPGQGLQFLFEYFSETQRNKGNFPGRFSGRQFSNSRSEMNVSTLELGDSALYLCASSLQEGAYGYTFGSGTRLTVV.

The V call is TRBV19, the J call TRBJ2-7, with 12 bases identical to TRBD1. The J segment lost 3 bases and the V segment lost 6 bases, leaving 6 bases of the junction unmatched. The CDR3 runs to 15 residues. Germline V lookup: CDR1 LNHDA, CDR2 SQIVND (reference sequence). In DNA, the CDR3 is TGTGCCAGTAGCCTTGGGACAGGGGGCTACTACGAGCAGTACTTC. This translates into CASSLGTGGYYEQYF.

CDR3 coding DNA: TGTGCCATCAGTGTGGGGGGTAATGAAAAACTGTTTTTT. This codes for CAISVGGNEKLFF. The chain recombines TRBV10-3 with TRBJ1-4, with D tentatively TRBD1 (5 bases). Germline V gene sequence: CDR1 ENHRY, CDR2 SYGVKD. The CDR3 is made up of 13 amino acids. Trimming shortened V by 4 bases and J by 4 bases, and 7 bases separated the two germline ends.

This CDR3 is CAWSWTGNGEQFF. CDR3 nucleotide sequence: TGTGCCTGGAGTTGGACAGGGAACGGTGAGCAGTTCTTC. The V and J genes are TRBV30 and TRBJ2-1, with 8 nucleotides matching TRBD1. The CDR3 has 13 amino acids. CDR1 is GTSNPN, CDR2 SVGIG, per germline (reference sequence). J was trimmed by 9 bases and V by 2 bases; bases with no gene match: 6. The complete variable domain, with remaining parts taken from reference TRBV30 and TRBJ2-1, reads SQTIHQWPATLVQPVGSPLSLECTVEGTSNPNLYWYRQAAGRGLQLLFYSVGIGQISSEVPQNLSASRPQDRQFILSSKKLLLSDSGFYLCAWSWTGNGEQFFGPGTRLTVL.

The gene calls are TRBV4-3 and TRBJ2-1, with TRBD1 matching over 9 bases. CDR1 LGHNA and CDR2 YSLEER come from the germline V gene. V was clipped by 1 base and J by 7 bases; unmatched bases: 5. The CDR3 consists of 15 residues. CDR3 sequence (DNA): TGCGCCAGCAGCCAAGGACAGGGGGGTTTTAATGAGCAGTTCTTC. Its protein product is CASSQGQGGFNEQFF.

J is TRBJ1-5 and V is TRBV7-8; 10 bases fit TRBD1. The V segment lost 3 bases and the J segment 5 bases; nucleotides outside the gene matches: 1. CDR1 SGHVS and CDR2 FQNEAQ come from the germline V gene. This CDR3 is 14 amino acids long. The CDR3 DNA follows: TGTGCCAGCAGCTTCGGACAGGGGGATCAGCCCCAGCATTTT. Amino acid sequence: CASSFGQGDQPQHF.

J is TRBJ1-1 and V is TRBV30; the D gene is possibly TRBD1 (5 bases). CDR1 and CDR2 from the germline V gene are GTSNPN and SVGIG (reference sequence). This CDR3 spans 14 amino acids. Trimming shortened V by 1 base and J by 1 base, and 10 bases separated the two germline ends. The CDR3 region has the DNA TGTGCCTGGAGTGATAGGGGCAGGAACACTGAAGCTTTCTTT. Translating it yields CAWSDRGRNTEAFF.